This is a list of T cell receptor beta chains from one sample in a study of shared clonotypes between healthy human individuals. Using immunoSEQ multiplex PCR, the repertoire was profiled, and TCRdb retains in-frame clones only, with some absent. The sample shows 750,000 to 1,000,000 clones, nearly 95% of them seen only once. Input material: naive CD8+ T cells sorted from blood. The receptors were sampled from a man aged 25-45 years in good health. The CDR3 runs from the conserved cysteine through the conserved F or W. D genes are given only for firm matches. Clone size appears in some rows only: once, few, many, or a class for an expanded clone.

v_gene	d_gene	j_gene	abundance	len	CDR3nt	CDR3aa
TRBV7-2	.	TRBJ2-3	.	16	TGTGCCAGCAGCTTTAATATAGGCGGACGCACAGATACGCAGTATTTT	CASSFNIGGRTDTQYF
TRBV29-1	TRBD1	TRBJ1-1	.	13	TGCAGCGTTGGAGAGACAGGGGCATCGATAGACGGCTTT	CSVGETGASIDGF
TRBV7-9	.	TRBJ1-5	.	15	TGTGCCAGCAGCCCGGGTGTTTTTAGCAATCAGCCCCAGCATTTT	CASSPGVFSNQPQHF
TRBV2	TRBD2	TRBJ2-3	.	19	TGTGCCAGCAGTGATCTGGGACTAGCGGGAGGGCCGGTTACAGATACGCAGTATTTT	CASSDLGLAGGPVTDTQYF
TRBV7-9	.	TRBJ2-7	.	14	TGTGCCAGCAGCGTCCGACAGGCTCCCTACGAGCAGTACTTC	CASSVRQAPYEQYF
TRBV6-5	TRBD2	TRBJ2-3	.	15	TGTGCCAGCAGCTCCGGGACTAGCGGACCGGGTACGCAGTATTTT	CASSSGTSGPGTQYF
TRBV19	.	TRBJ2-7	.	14	TGTGCCACACAGGACCTGGACGGGGCCTACGAGCAGTACTTC	CATQDLDGAYEQYF
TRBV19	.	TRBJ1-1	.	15	TGTGCCAGTAGTATCGTCCCCAGTGGGAACACTGAAGCTTTCTTT	CASSIVPSGNTEAFF
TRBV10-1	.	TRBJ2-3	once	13	TGCGCCAGCAGTGAAGGGACTACAGATACGCAGTATTTT	CASSEGTTDTQYF
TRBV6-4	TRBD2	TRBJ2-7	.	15	TGTGCCAGCAGTGAAGGCGGGAGGACCCCCTACGAGCAGTACTTC	CASSEGGRTPYEQYF
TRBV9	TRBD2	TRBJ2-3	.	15	TGTGCCAGCAGCGTAGTTGGTCTAGCGGAGGATACGCAGTATTTT	CASSVVGLAEDTQYF
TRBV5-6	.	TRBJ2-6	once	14	TGTGCCAGCAGCTCAGATTTGATGGCCAACGTCCTGACTTTC	CASSSDLMANVLTF
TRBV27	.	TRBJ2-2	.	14	TGTGCCAGCAGTCCAACAGGTTACACCGGGGAGCTGTTTTTT	CASSPTGYTGELFF
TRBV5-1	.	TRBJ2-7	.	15	TGCGCCAGCAGCTTGGTCGATGGGGGCTCCTACGAGCAGTACTTC	CASSLVDGGSYEQYF
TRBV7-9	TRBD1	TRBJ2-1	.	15	TGTGCCAGCAGCTTAAGTACAGGGGTCTACAATGAGCAGTTCTTC	CASSLSTGVYNEQFF
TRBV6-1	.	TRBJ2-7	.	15	TGTGCCAGCATTGGCGACAGCCATCGCACCTACGAGCAGTACTTC	CASIGDSHRTYEQYF
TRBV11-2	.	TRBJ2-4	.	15	TGTGCCAGCAGCTTAGGTCAGGGGAACAAAAACATTCAGTACTTC	CASSLGQGNKNIQYF
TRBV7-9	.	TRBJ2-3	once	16	TGTGCCAGCAGCTCGAGGGGCGGGGCCAACTCAGATACGCAGTATTTT	CASSSRGGANSDTQYF
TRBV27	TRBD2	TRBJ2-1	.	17	TGTGCCACCTGTCTGGACCCGGGACTAGCGGCCCGTGGTGAGCAGTTCTTC	CATCLDPGLAARGEQFF
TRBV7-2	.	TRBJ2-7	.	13	TGTGCCAGCAGCTTAGAACCCCGCTACGAGCAGTACTTC	CASSLEPRYEQYF